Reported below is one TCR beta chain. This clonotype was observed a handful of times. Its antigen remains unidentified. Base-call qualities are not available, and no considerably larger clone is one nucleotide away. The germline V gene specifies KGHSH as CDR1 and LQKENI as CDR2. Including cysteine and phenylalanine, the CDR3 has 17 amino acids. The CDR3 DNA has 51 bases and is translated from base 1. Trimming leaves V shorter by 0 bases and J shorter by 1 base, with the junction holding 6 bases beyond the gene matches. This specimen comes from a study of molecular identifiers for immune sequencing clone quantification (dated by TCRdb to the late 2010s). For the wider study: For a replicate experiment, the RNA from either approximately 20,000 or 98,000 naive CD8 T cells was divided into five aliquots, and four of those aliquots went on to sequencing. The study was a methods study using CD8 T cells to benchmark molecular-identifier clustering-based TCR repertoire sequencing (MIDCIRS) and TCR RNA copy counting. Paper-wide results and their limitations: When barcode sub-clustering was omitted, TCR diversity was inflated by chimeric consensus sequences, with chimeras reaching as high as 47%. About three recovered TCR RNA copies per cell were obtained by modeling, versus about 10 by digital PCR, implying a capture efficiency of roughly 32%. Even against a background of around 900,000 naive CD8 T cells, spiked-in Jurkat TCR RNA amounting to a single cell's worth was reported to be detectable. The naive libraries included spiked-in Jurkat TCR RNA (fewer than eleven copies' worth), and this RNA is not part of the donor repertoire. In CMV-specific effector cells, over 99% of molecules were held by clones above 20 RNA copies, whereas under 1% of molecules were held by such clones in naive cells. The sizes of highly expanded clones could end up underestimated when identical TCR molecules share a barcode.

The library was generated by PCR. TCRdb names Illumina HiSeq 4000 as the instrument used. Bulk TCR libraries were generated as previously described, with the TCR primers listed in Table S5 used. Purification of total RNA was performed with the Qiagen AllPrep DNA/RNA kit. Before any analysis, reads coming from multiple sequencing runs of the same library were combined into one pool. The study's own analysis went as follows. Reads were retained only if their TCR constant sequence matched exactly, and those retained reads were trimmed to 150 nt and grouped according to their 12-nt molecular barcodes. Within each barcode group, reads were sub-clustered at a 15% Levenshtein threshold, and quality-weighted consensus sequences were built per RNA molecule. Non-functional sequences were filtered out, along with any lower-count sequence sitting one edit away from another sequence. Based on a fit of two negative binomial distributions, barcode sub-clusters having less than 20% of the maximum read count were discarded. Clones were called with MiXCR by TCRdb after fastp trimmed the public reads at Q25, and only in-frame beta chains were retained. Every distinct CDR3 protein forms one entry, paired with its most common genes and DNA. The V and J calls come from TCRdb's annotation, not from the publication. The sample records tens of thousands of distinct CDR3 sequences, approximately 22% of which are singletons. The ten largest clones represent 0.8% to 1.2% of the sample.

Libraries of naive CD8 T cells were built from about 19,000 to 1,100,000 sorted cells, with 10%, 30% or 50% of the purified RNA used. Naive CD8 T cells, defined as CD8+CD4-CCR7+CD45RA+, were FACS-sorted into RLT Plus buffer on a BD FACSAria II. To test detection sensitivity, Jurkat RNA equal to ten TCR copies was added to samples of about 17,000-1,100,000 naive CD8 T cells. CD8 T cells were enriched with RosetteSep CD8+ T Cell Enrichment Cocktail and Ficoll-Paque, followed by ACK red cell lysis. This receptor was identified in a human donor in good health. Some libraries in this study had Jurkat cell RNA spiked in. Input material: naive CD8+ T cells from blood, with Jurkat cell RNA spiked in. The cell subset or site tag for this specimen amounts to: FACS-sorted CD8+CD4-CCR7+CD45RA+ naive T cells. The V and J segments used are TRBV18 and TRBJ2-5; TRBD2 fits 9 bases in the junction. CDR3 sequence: CASSPPLAGALQETQYF. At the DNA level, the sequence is TGTGCCAGCTCACCACCCTTAGCGGGGGCTCTCCAAGAGACCCAGTACTTC.